The rows below give T cell receptor beta chains drawn from one sample of a study of T cells in Graves' hyperthyroidism and ophthalmopathy. MiXCR, run by TCRdb on the multiplex PCR reads, gives a single entry per CDR3 protein. The sample yields a few hundred thousand distinct CDR3 sequences, approximately 17% seen once. Sequences were obtained from blood. The receptors originated from a woman aged 18-29 years with Graves' ophthalmopathy. Each CDR3 is given with its conserved first and last residue. A D gene is named only where the DNA matches it firmly. Clone size is given for some rows only: seen once, a few or many times, or a class if the clone is expanded.

>many|NA|TRBV28|TRBJ1-1
CASRRQMNTEAFF
TGTGCCAGCAGGAGACAGATGAACACTGAAGCTTTCTTT
>many|NA|TRBV28|TRBJ2-2
CASSPGSLSSRELFF
TGTGCCAGCAGCCCCGGATCCCTCTCAAGCAGGGAGCTGTTTTTT
>few|TRBD1|TRBV20-1|TRBJ1-5
CSASPLRDRAERQPQHF
TGCAGTGCTAGCCCCTTACGGGACAGGGCCGAACGGCAGCCCCAGCATTTT
>NA|TRBD1|TRBV28|TRBJ2-4
CASSMNQGVDIQYF
TGTGCCAGCAGTATGAACCAGGGGGTTGACATTCAGTACTTC
>few|NA|TRBV6-1|TRBJ2-1
CASSPNTGLDEQFF
TGTGCCAGCAGTCCTAACACAGGGTTGGATGAGCAGTTCTTC
>NA|NA|TRBV6-1|TRBJ1-6
CASSDRVYGSPLHF
TGTGCCAGCAGTGATAGGGTATACGGATCACCCCTCCACTTT
>few|NA|TRBV5-1|TRBJ2-7
CASSLDRVTYEQYF
TGCGCCAGCAGCTTGGATCGGGTGACCTACGAGCAGTACTTC
>many|TRBD1|TRBV30|TRBJ1-1
CAWRPQGAVAEAFF
TGTGCCTGGAGGCCACAGGGGGCGGTCGCTGAAGCTTTCTTT
>many|TRBD1|TRBV28|TRBJ1-2
CASSRDRGIAGYTF
TGTGCCAGCAGCCGGGACAGGGGCATCGCGGGCTACACCTTC
>many|TRBD2|TRBV10-3|TRBJ2-1
CAISEPGTSVYNEQFF
TGTGCCATCAGTGAGCCCGGGACTAGCGTTTACAATGAGCAGTTCTTC
>many|NA|TRBV20-1|TRBJ1-5
CSASQGRNQPQHF
TGCAGTGCTAGCCAGGGTCGCAATCAGCCCCAGCATTTT
>many|NA|TRBV28|TRBJ2-1
CASRPVSGPSYNEQFF
TGTGCCAGCAGGCCTGTGAGCGGACCCTCCTACAATGAGCAGTTCTTC
>many|NA|TRBV7-2|TRBJ2-3
CASSLEGTQYF
TGTGCCAGCAGCTTAGAGGGTACGCAGTATTTT
>NA|NA|TRBV6-2/TRBV6-3|TRBJ2-1
CASSYGRGNSYNEQFF
TGTGCCAGCAGTTACGGGCGGGGCAACTCCTACAATGAGCAGTTCTTC
>few|NA|TRBV7-9|TRBJ1-2
CASSLDASLPATYGYTF
TGTGCCAGCAGCTTGGACGCCTCCCTACCCGCCACCTATGGCTACACCTTC
>many|NA|TRBV7-8|TRBJ1-2
CASSDAGGGGGYYGYTF
TGTGCCAGCAGCGACGCGGGAGGTGGGGGCGGGTATTATGGCTACACCTTC
>many|TRBD1|TRBV12-3/TRBV12-4|TRBJ2-6
CASSLGQVDSGANVLTF
TGTGCCAGCAGTCTCGGACAGGTGGACTCTGGGGCCAACGTCCTGACTTTC
>NA|NA|TRBV19|TRBJ1-1
CASTIGPGTEAFF
TGTGCCAGTACCATCGGACCGGGGACCGAAGCTTTCTTT
>few|NA|TRBV5-1|TRBJ1-3
CASSTIPGPGDTIYF
TGCGCCAGCAGCACAATTCCGGGCCCTGGGGACACCATATATTTT
>many|NA|TRBV5-6|TRBJ1-5
CASSLGRTNQPQHF
TGTGCCAGCAGCTTGGGCAGAACCAATCAGCCCCAGCATTTT
>many|NA|TRBV27|TRBJ2-7
CASSPRTASSYEQYF
TGTGCCAGCAGTCCCCGGACAGCCAGCTCCTACGAGCAGTACTTC
>many|NA|TRBV28|TRBJ2-7
CASSSSPGGAYEQYF
TGTGCCAGCAGTTCCTCTCCTGGAGGGGCCTACGAGCAGTACTTC
>NA|NA|TRBV7-8|TRBJ1-6
CASSLVLGLQSSYNSPLHF
TGTGCCAGCAGCTTAGTTTTAGGTTTACAGAGCTCCTATAATTCACCCCTCCACTTT
>NA|NA|TRBV19|TRBJ2-7
CASSIRGYEQYF
TGTGCCAGTAGTATCAGGGGCTACGAGCAGTACTTC
>many|NA|TRBV6-1|TRBJ2-7
CASRPKTDSTYEQYF
TGTGCCAGCAGGCCCAAGACCGATTCCACCTACGAGCAGTACTTC
>few|NA|TRBV5-5|TRBJ1-1
CASSLAYAFLMNTEAFF
TGTGCCAGCAGCTTGGCCTATGCGTTTCTTATGAACACTGAAGCTTTCTTT
>NA|NA|TRBV7-2|TRBJ2-2
CASSLATDTGELFF
TGTGCCAGCAGCTTAGCGACGGACACCGGGGAGCTGTTTTTT
>few|NA|TRBV6-1|TRBJ2-1
CASNNDPGGGNEQFF
TGTGCCAGCAACAACGACCCCGGAGGGGGCAATGAGCAGTTCTTC
>NA|TRBD2|TRBV6-1|TRBJ2-3
CASSDSSGASDTQYF
TGTGCCAGCAGTGACTCTAGCGGGGCGTCAGATACGCAGTATTTT
>few|NA|TRBV27|TRBJ2-1
CASRGVLYNEQFF
TGTGCCAGCAGAGGTGTCCTATACAATGAGCAGTTCTTC
>NA|TRBD2|TRBV5-1|TRBJ2-3
CASSPGLAVSLSTDTQYF
TGCGCCAGCAGCCCGGGACTAGCGGTATCCCTTAGCACAGATACGCAGTATTTT
>NA|NA|TRBV9|TRBJ2-2
CASSVDGSPTGELFF
TGTGCCAGCAGCGTAGATGGCAGTCCCACCGGGGAGCTGTTTTTT
>NA|TRBD1|TRBV6-1|TRBJ1-4
CASSAGTGIELFF
TGTGCCAGCAGTGCCGGGACAGGGATAGAACTGTTTTTT
>many|NA|TRBV2|TRBJ1-2
CASSAQDRNYGYTF
TGTGCCAGCAGTGCCCAGGACAGAAACTATGGCTACACCTTC
>many|TRBD2|TRBV5-1|TRBJ2-3
CASSLLTSGSTDTQYF
TGCGCCAGCAGCTTATTGACTAGCGGGAGCACAGATACGCAGTATTTT
>many|TRBD1|TRBV20-1|TRBJ2-7
CSAREWDSTYEQYF
TGCAGTGCTAGAGAGTGGGACAGCACCTACGAGCAGTACTTC
>many|TRBD1|TRBV20-1|TRBJ1-1
CSATGGSSHTEAFF
TGCAGTGCTACAGGGGGCAGCAGCCACACTGAAGCTTTCTTT
>many|TRBD2|TRBV14|TRBJ2-1
CASSHLAGGRNEQFF
TGTGCCAGCAGCCACCTAGCGGGAGGGCGCAATGAGCAGTTCTTC
>many|NA|TRBV28|TRBJ2-1
CASRRTDQSSEQFF
TGTGCCAGCAGACGGACCGACCAATCATCTGAGCAGTTCTTC
>many|NA|TRBV6-1|TRBJ1-2
CASIEAGGRSGYTF
TGTGCCAGCATCGAAGCCGGGGGGCGTAGTGGCTACACCTTC
>many|TRBD1|TRBV3-1|TRBJ1-2
CASSHRTGGLFYGYTF
TGTGCCAGCAGCCATCGGACAGGGGGCCTTTTCTATGGCTACACCTTC
>many|TRBD2|TRBV12-3/TRBV12-4|TRBJ2-1
CASSSVAGVTFWNEQFF
TGTGCCAGCAGTTCGGTAGCGGGAGTAACCTTTTGGAATGAGCAGTTCTTC